The present T cell receptor beta chain was sequenced within a study of blood T cell repertoires in COVID-19. Study details: T cells, B-cell-depleted T cells, or PBMCs provided the cDNA or gDNA that served as material.

The V gene lost 3 bases and the J gene lost 5 bases, with 19 bases spanning the gap. Per the germline V gene, CDR1 is LNHDA and CDR2 is SQIVND (reference sequence). The CDR3 runs to 16 residues. A single count supports this clone. Data came from immunoSEQ multiplex PCR; TCRdb stores just in-frame clones and leaves some out. Among approximately 230,000 clones listed, 70% to 90% were seen once. This receptor was taken from a man in his late teens or twenties with active or convalescent COVID-19. Sequencing was carried out using peripheral blood. This chain links TRBV19 with TRBJ1-1; a weak D match, TRBD1 (5 bases). CDR3 residues: CASSIPIHRGGTEAFF. The CDR3 bases are TGTGCCAGTAGTATCCCGATACACCGCGGGGGGACTGAAGCTTTCTTT.